Below are 27 T cell receptor beta chains sequenced from a single sample in a study of low-dose radiotherapy and immunotherapy resistance in tumors. TRAV and TRBV primers primed cDNA for both TCRalpha and TCRbeta. The authors ran 15 to 25 PCR cycles to amplify TCRs with a constant-region primer and V-primer adapter. TCRdb itself ran the reads through MiXCR, one entry per CDR3 protein. The sample contains some 11,000 distinct CDR3 sequences, approximately 55% of which appear only once. All receptors come from a human donor with advanced metastatic prostate, ovarian, gallbladder or colorectal cancer (not recorded which). This table probably holds off-target reads from a library built for another chain.

The rearrangement joins TRBV19 to TRBJ1-5, with 7 bases that match TRBD1. This CDR3 has 13 amino acids. After removal of 10 bases from V and 6 bases from J, the junction contained 9 bases not matched to a gene. The germline CDR1 and CDR2 sequences are LNHDA and SQIVND (reference sequence). This chain's CDR3 is CANDPGDSQPQHF. Written as DNA, the CDR3 is TGTGCCAACGACCCAGGGGACAGTCAGCCCCAGCATTTT.

The gene calls are TRBV18 and TRBJ1-1, with D maybe TRBD1 (6 bases). V lost 3 bases to trimming and J lost 1 base, with 9 bases between them. Germline CDR1 KGHSH, CDR2 LQKENI. The CDR3 covers 14 residues. The CDR3 loop reads CASSPLTGNTEAFF. The CDR3 nucleotides read TGTGCCAGCTCACCTTTGACAGGGAACACTGAAGCTTTCTTT.

This rearrangement joins TRBV12-3 or TRBV12-4 to TRBJ2-7; D is tentatively TRBD1 or TRBD2 (5 bases each). This CDR3 comprises 12 residues. The V end was cut by 7 bases, the J end by 10 bases, with 17 bases between. CDR3 in DNA: TGTGCCAGCACCTTTGTGGGGGAAAGACAGTACTTC. This codes for CASTFVGERQYF.

The V and J genes are TRBV15 and TRBJ2-7; D gene ambiguous. The V gene's germline CDR1 is LNHNV and CDR2 YYDKDF (reference sequence). Trimming stripped 3 bases from V and 6 bases from J, with 15 bases between. The CDR3 is made up of 14 amino acids. The CDR3 nucleotides read TGTGCCACCAGCAGGGGCAGAACCGTCGGCGAGCAGTACTTC. Translation: CATSRGRTVGEQYF. Combining the CDR3 with reference TRBV15 and TRBJ2-7 gives the whole variable domain DAMVIQNPRYQVTQFGKPVTLSCSQTLNHNVMYWYQQKSSQAPKLLFHYYDKDFNNEADTPDNFQSRRPNTSFCFLDIRSPGLGDTAMYLCATSRGRTVGEQYFGPGTRLTVT.

This clonotype was counted between two and nine times. This chain connects TRBV6-5 to TRBJ2-2; weak D call: TRBD2 (6 bases). The germline V gene has CDR1 MNHEY and CDR2 SVGAGI. CDR3 length: 14 residues. The V and J ends lost 6 bases and 1 base respectively, with 9 bases between them. CDR3: CASSSGENTGELFF. CDR3 sequence (DNA): TGTGCCAGCAGCTCGGGAGAGAACACCGGGGAGCTGTTTTTT.

The chain has TRBV20-1 and TRBJ1-5; 11 nucleotides match TRBD1. Germline CDR1 and CDR2: DFQATT and SNEGSKA (reference sequence). The CDR3 has 15 amino acids. V lost 5 bases and J lost 5; bases outside the gene matches: 8. The CDR3 DNA sequence: TGCAGTGCTGGGGCCGGGACAGGGGGGGATCAGCCCCAGCATTTT. Translating gives CSAGAGTGGDQPQHF.

V is TRBV5-1 and J is TRBJ2-1, with D unresolved. V was trimmed by 0 bases and J by 3 bases, leaving 10 bases between them. The CDR3 runs 15 residues. Germline V CDR1 and CDR2: SGHRS, YFSETQ. In DNA, the CDR3 is TGCGCCAGCAGCTTGGGGACGGTCGGCTACAATGAGCAGTTCTTC. Protein: CASSLGTVGYNEQFF.

The rearrangement uses TRBV3-1 and TRBJ2-4, with 10 bases that match TRBD1. Looked up from germline, CDR1 is LGHDT and CDR2 is YNNKEL (reference sequence). V shed 4 bases, J shed 6 bases, and the junction held 6 bases outside the gene matches. The CDR3 is 15 amino acids. CDR3 DNA: TGTGCCAGCAGCCCGACAGGGGGCGAGGGAAACATTCAGTACTTC. It yields the protein CASSPTGGEGNIQYF.

This clonotype was observed a few times. The chain recombines TRBV6-2 or TRBV6-3 with TRBJ2-1; TRBD2 agrees at 10 bases. The CDR3 has 16 residues. Germline CDR1 is MNHEY and CDR2 is SVGEGT. V gave up 5 bases and J gave up 0 bases; unmatched junction bases: 4. The CDR3 protein is CASSERGGISYNEQFF. CDR3 nucleotide sequence: TGTGCCAGCAGTGAGCGGGGGGGGATCTCCTACAATGAGCAGTTCTTC.

This clonotype has a handful of counts. The CDR3 reads CATRVRGNTEAFF. The CDR3 nucleotides are TGTGCCACCAGGGTAAGGGGAAACACTGAAGCTTTCTTT. J is TRBJ1-1 and V is TRBV28; D might be TRBD1 (5 bases). Germline V gene sequence: CDR1 MDHEN, CDR2 SYDVKM. V dropped 10 bases and J dropped 2 bases, with 14 bases sitting between them. CDR3 length: 13 amino acids.

V gene TRBV12-3 or TRBV12-4 combines with J gene TRBJ1-1, with 7 bases matching TRBD1. V dropped 7 bases and J dropped 7; count of bases not matched to a gene: 12. There are 14 residues in the CDR3. The CDR3 nucleotides read TGTGCCAGCACCCCGACAGGGACCCAGGGTGAAGCTTTCTTT. Amino acid sequence: CASTPTGTQGEAFF.

The rearrangement links TRBV6-8 to TRBJ1-1; D gene ambiguous. CDR1 is MNHGY, CDR2 SAAAGT, per germline. The CDR3 length is 14 residues. V lost 2 bases to trimming and J lost 3 bases, with 10 bases between them. The CDR3 coding sequence is TGTGCCAGCAGTTACCTTGGGTCGGACACTGAAGCTTTCTTT. Its translation: CASSYLGSDTEAFF.

The genes are TRBV20-1 and TRBJ2-1; 11 bases align to TRBD2. Germline V CDR1 and CDR2: DFQATT, SNEGSKA (reference sequence). With 3 bases clipped from V and 0 bases from J, the junction kept 10 bases outside the gene matches. The CDR3 extends over 18 amino acids. CDR3 protein: CSASPETSGTSSYNEQFF. The CDR3 nucleotides read TGCAGTGCTAGCCCAGAGACTAGCGGGACTAGCTCCTACAATGAGCAGTTCTTC.

The table lists this clonotype with a few counts. V and J are TRBV2 and TRBJ2-3; 7 nucleotides agree with TRBD2. There are 15 residues in the CDR3. Germline lookup yields CDR1 SNHLY and CDR2 FYNNEI. The junction had 20 bases not matched to a gene; V was cut back by 8 bases and J by 12 bases. The CDR3 spells CASPRGVSGAPFQYF. The CDR3 DNA is TGTGCCAGCCCTCGGGGGGTCAGCGGGGCCCCTTTCCAGTATTTT.

The rearrangement links TRBV7-8 to TRBJ2-3; a possible D gene is TRBD1 (6 bases). V gave up 1 base and J gave up 4 bases, with 21 bases separating them. The CDR3 runs 18 residues. CDR1 is SGHVS and CDR2 is FQNEAQ in the germline V gene. The CDR3 DNA is TGTGCCAGCAGCTTAGGTCCACTTGGGGGTCGACAGGCAGATACGCAGTATTTT. Residues: CASSLGPLGGRQADTQYF.

Only a few counts were recorded for this clonotype. The chain employs TRBV21-1 and TRBJ2-3. TRBV21-1 is a pseudogene. This CDR3 spans 11 amino acids. CDR3 nucleotide sequence: TGTGCCAGCAGCAACGGGGATACGCAGTATTTT. Its translation: CASSNGDTQYF.

This chain uses TRBV7-8 with TRBJ1-1; 7 nucleotides line up with TRBD1. Trimming took 5 bases from V and 3 from J; bases not matched to a gene: 3. The CDR3 extends over 13 amino acids. Per the germline V gene, CDR1 is SGHVS and CDR2 is FQNEAQ. CDR3: CASSVDRDTEAFF. The DNA for the CDR3 is TGTGCCAGCAGCGTTGACAGGGACACTGAAGCTTTCTTT.

This sequence joins TRBV20-1 and TRBJ1-5; D gene unclear. The V end was cut by 0 bases, the J end by 0 bases, with 12 bases between. CDR1 and CDR2 (germline): DFQATT, SNEGSKA (reference sequence). The CDR3 runs to 16 residues. In DNA form, the CDR3 reads TGCAGTGCTAGAGAGAGGTGGGGTGATAGCAATCAGCCCCAGCATTTT. Translating gives CSARERWGDSNQPQHF.

The chain has TRBV18 and TRBJ2-1; 7 bases are shared with TRBD2. Germline CDR1 reads KGHSH; CDR2 reads LQKENI. Germline trimming cut 0 bases from V and 1 base from J; bases unmatched to any gene: 6. The CDR3 runs to 17 residues. The CDR3 reads CASSPPQRGISYNEQFF. CDR3 sequence (DNA): TGTGCCAGCTCACCACCCCAGCGGGGAATTTCCTACAATGAGCAGTTCTTC. The entire variable domain, with the rest obtained from reference TRBV18 and TRBJ2-1, is as follows: NAGVMQNPRHLVRRRGQEARLRCSPMKGHSHVYWYRQLPEEGLKFMVYLQKENIIDESGMPKERFSAEFPKEGPSILRIQQVVRGDSAAYFCASSPPQRGISYNEQFFGPGTRLTVL.

For the CDR3, the DNA is TGTGCCAGCTCACCGGGACTAGTGGAGAATGAGCAGTTCTTC. Amino acid sequence: CASSPGLVENEQFF. This chain links TRBV18 with TRBJ2-1; 8 bases align to TRBD2. The CDR3 contains 14 residues. Germline V CDR1 and CDR2: KGHSH, LQKENI. The V gene end was trimmed by 3 bases and the J gene end by 7 bases; junction bases not matched to a gene: 5.

V is TRBV5-1 and J is TRBJ1-1; 7 nucleotides match TRBD1. The trim removed 3 bases at V and 0 bases at J, leaving 5 bases unmatched. There are 15 residues in the CDR3. The germline gives CDR1 SGHRS, CDR2 YFSETQ. Written as DNA, the CDR3 is TGCGCCAGCAGCTGGGACAGCTTAATGAACACTGAAGCTTTCTTT. This codes for CASSWDSLMNTEAFF. Drawing the rest from reference TRBV5-1 and TRBJ1-1, the complete variable domain is KAGVTQTPRYLIKTRGQQVTLSCSPISGHRSVSWYQQTPGQGLQFLFEYFSETQRNKGNFPGRFSGRQFSNSRSEMNVSTLELGDSALYLCASSWDSLMNTEAFFGQGTRLTVV.

This clonotype was recorded a few times. The chain is built from TRBV21-1 and TRBJ2-7; TRBD1 is taken as the D call from the table, unchecked against the DNA. TRBV21-1 counts as a pseudogene. CDR3 size: 17 residues. Written as DNA, the CDR3 is TGTGCCAGCAGCAAATCGGGTCTCGTTAGGGGTCCCTACGAGCAGTACTTC. It codes for CASSKSGLVRGPYEQYF.

This chain links TRBV9 with TRBJ2-3, with D uncertain. The V gene lost 2 bases and the J gene lost 3 bases, with 10 bases spanning the gap. The V gene's germline CDR1 is SGDLS and CDR2 YYNGEE. This CDR3 comprises 14 residues. The CDR3 loop is CASSVRIETDTQYF. CDR3 bases: TGTGCCAGCAGCGTGAGGATAGAGACAGATACGCAGTATTTT. Full variable domain (rest looked up from reference TRBV9 and TRBJ2-3): DSGVTQTPKHLITATGQRVTLRCSPRSGDLSVYWYQQSLDQGLQFLIQYYNGEERAKGNILERFSAQQFPDLHSELNLSSLELGDSALYFCASSVRIETDTQYFGPGTRLTVL.

The chain carries TRBV5-1 and TRBJ2-2, with a weak D call TRBD1 (5 bases). From germline, CDR1 is SGHRS and CDR2 YFSETQ. Trimming left V 0 bases short and J 1 base short, with 7 bases between. CDR3 length: 15 amino acids. CDR3 DNA: TGCGCCAGCAGCTTGGGGGGCCAGAACACCGGGGAGCTGTTTTTT. Translated, it gives CASSLGGQNTGELFF.

This clonotype was observed a few times. The rearrangement joins TRBV12-3 or TRBV12-4 to TRBJ2-3, with 16 bases identical to TRBD2. The CDR3 spans 17 residues. Losses at the gene ends were 5 bases for V and 3 bases for J; bases not matched to a gene: 5. The chain's CDR3 is CASSPGTSGRGTDTQYF. The CDR3 nucleotides are TGTGCCAGCAGTCCCGGGACTAGCGGGAGGGGAACAGATACGCAGTATTTT.

V is TRBV20-1 and J is TRBJ1-6, with 7 positions matching TRBD1. In germline, CDR1 is DFQATT, CDR2 SNEGSKA (reference sequence). This CDR3 has 14 amino acids. Germline trimming cut 1 base from V and 10 bases from J; bases unmatched to any gene: 7. The CDR3 DNA sequence: TGCAGTGCTAGAGTGGAGACAGGGCCCTCACCCCTCCACTTT. It yields the protein CSARVETGPSPLHF.

CDR3 bases: TGCAGTGCTAGAGGACCGTTGGGGTCCGGGGAGCTGTTTTTT. Protein sequence: CSARGPLGSGELFF. The J gene is TRBJ2-2, the V gene TRBV20-1; D not resolved. V dropped 1 base and J dropped 6 bases, with 12 bases sitting between them. CDR1 is DFQATT and CDR2 is SNEGSKA in the germline V gene (reference sequence). The CDR3 sequence is 14 residues long.